One and the same sample provided the 21 T cell receptor beta chains below, sequenced in a study of CD4 T cells in relation to SARS-CoV-2 and coronaviruses. No antigen has been identified for these receptors. The protocol was immunoSEQ multiplex PCR, while the TCRdb copy is restricted to in-frame clones and leaves out a portion. Of 35,000 to 45,000 clones in the sample, roughly 83% were seen once. Sequencing was done on a sample of naive CD4+ T cells from PBMCs, cultured in vitro. Subset specified: naive CD4+ T cells isolated by negative enrichment. The source is an adult with COVID-19.

This clone has a handful of counts. The chain uses TRBV10-3 and TRBJ2-1; a weak D match, TRBD2 (6 bases). The CDR3 spans 14 residues. Germline lookup yields CDR1 ENHRY and CDR2 SYGVKD. V was clipped by 4 bases and J by 6 bases, with 13 bases between them. DNA for the CDR3: TGTGCCATCAGTGTCGGGGGAGAAAGCAATGAGCAGTTCTTC. Its translation is CAISVGGESNEQFF.

This clone was counted a few times. This rearrangement joins TRBV11-1 to TRBJ2-7, with 8 bases matching TRBD2. With V trimmed by 2 bases and J by 0 bases, 6 bases remained unmatched. This CDR3 comprises 16 residues. Germline values: CDR1 SGHAT, CDR2 FQDESV (reference sequence). DNA for the CDR3: TGTGCCAGCAGCTTATATAGCGGGACGAGCTCCTACGAGCAGTACTTC. It specifies CASSLYSGTSSYEQYF.

The V gene is TRBV6-5, the J gene TRBJ2-5; D possibly corresponds to TRBD2 (5 bases). The CDR3 extends over 15 amino acids. The V gene's germline CDR1 is MNHEY and CDR2 SVGAGI. Trimming pared 6 bases from V and 4 bases from J, leaving 18 bases between. The CDR3 loop is CASRKAGGRRETQYF. The CDR3 DNA reads as TGTGCCAGCAGGAAAGCCGGCGGGCGGCGAGAGACCCAGTACTTC.

The chain joins TRBV5-1 to TRBJ2-3, with 8 bases that match TRBD1. The CDR3 consists of 15 residues. Germline assignment: CDR1 SGHRS and CDR2 YFSETQ. The V segment lost 4 bases and the J segment 2 bases; nucleotides outside the gene matches: 6. The CDR3 DNA is TGCGCCAGCAGCCTGGGACAGGAACCCACAGATACGCAGTATTTT. Amino acids: CASSLGQEPTDTQYF.

This chain uses TRBV5-1 with TRBJ2-5; D remains ambiguous. The CDR3 is made up of 12 amino acids. Germline values: CDR1 SGHRS, CDR2 YFSETQ. V was shortened by 3 bases and J by 2 bases, with 5 bases between the two germline ends. CDR3 DNA: TGCGCCAGCAGCTCAGAACAAGAGACCCAGTACTTC. Protein: CASSSEQETQYF.

The rearrangement links TRBV20-1 to TRBJ2-3; 11 bases line up with TRBD2. CDR1 is DFQATT and CDR2 is SNEGSKA in the germline V gene (reference sequence). Trimming at V came to 3 bases and at J to 3 bases, leaving 11 bases not matched to a gene. This CDR3 is built from 17 residues. CDR3 residues: CSASAGLTSGSTDTQYF. CDR3 nucleotides: TGCAGTGCTAGTGCAGGCCTCACTAGCGGGAGTACAGATACGCAGTATTTT.

This sequence joins TRBV23-1 and TRBJ2-7; 7 positions agree with TRBD1. TRBV23-1 counts as an open reading frame of uncertain function. The CDR3 contains 13 residues. The V segment lost 7 bases and the J segment 2 bases; nucleotides outside the gene matches: 5. CDR3 sequence (DNA): TGCGCCAGCACCACGGGACAGACCTACGAGCAGTACTTC. Amino acids: CASTTGQTYEQYF.

J is TRBJ2-7 and V is TRBV2; unclear D gene. The CDR3 loop spans 14 amino acids. Trimming took off 6 bases at V and 4 bases at J, with 16 bases between the two ends. Germline loops: CDR1 SNHLY, CDR2 FYNNEI. The CDR3 region is CASSTARQLYEQYF. CDR3 DNA: TGTGCCAGCAGCACAGCCCGCCAACTTTACGAGCAGTACTTC.

The chain links TRBV30 to TRBJ1-5, with D unresolved. This CDR3 contains 13 residues. The V end lost 2 bases, the J end lost 5 bases, and 10 bases lay between the germline ends. Germline loops: CDR1 GTSNPN, CDR2 SVGIG (reference sequence). This chain's CDR3 is CAWSPSRDQPQHF. CDR3 DNA sequence: TGTGCCTGGAGTCCCTCAAGAGATCAGCCCCAGCATTTT.

The chain is built from TRBV19 and TRBJ2-5; either TRBD1 or TRBD2 may supply D (7 bases each). The V gene lost 6 bases and the J gene lost 5 bases, with 13 bases spanning the gap. CDR3 length: 13 amino acids. CDR1 and CDR2 from the germline V gene are LNHDA and SQIVND (reference sequence). The CDR3, as DNA: TGTGCCAGTAGGCCAGGGGGGGTGGAGACCCAGTACTTC. This encodes CASRPGGVETQYF.

The chain is built from TRBV6-5 and TRBJ2-7, with 8 bases matching TRBD2. The germline CDR1 and CDR2 sequences are MNHEY and SVGAGI. This CDR3 comprises 15 residues. With V trimmed by 5 bases and J by 4 bases, 10 bases remained unmatched. The CDR3 is CASSSRGGGVYEQYF. DNA of the CDR3: TGTGCCAGCAGTAGCCGGGGGGGAGGGGTGTACGAGCAGTACTTC.

This chain connects TRBV7-9 to TRBJ2-3; D gene ambiguous. There are 13 residues in the CDR3. The germline V gene has CDR1 SEHNR and CDR2 FQNEAQ (reference sequence). V lost 2 bases and J 4 bases, leaving 7 bases between the germline ends. This CDR3 is CASSLTGSDTQYF. In DNA form, the CDR3 reads TGTGCCAGCAGCTTAACGGGTTCAGATACGCAGTATTTT. Complete variable domain (other parts from reference TRBV7-9 and TRBJ2-3): DTGVSQNPRHKITKRGQNVTFRCDPISEHNRLYWYRQTLGQGPEFLTYFQNEAQLEKSRLLSDRFSAERPKGSFSTLEIQRTEQGDSAMYLCASSLTGSDTQYFGPGTRLTVL.

CDR3 region: CASSDPGQGLTHEQYF. The CDR3 DNA reads as TGTGCCAGCAGTGACCCGGGACAGGGTTTGACCCACGAGCAGTACTTC. The chain couples TRBV6-1 to TRBJ2-7; 9 bases fit TRBD1. V trimming: 3 bases; J trimming: 5 bases; junction bases outside the gene matches: 11. Germline V gene lookup returns CDR1 MNHNS and CDR2 SASEGT. CDR3 length: 16 residues.

This rearrangement joins TRBV5-1 to TRBJ2-7; 10 positions agree with TRBD1. The germline CDR1 and CDR2 sequences are SGHRS and YFSETQ. V trimming: 5 bases; J trimming: 3 bases; junction bases outside the gene matches: 8. The CDR3 covers 15 residues. The CDR3 DNA is TGCGCCAGCAGAACCGGGACAGGGGTTAACTACGAGCAGTACTTC. Its protein is CASRTGTGVNYEQYF.

The rearrangement joins TRBV5-1 to TRBJ2-7; tentative D call: TRBD2 (5 bases). The CDR3 length is 13 residues. Germline CDR1 and CDR2: SGHRS and YFSETQ. Trimming stripped 5 bases from V and 6 bases from J, with 15 bases between. The CDR3 is CASRRTAGVEQYF. CDR3 in DNA: TGCGCCAGCAGGCGGACCGCCGGGGTCGAGCAGTACTTC.

The chain uses TRBV7-3 and TRBJ2-7, with 8 bases lining up with TRBD2. The junction had 7 bases not matched to a gene; V was cut back by 6 bases and J by 0 bases. CDR3 length: 15 residues. Germline CDR1 reads SGHTA; CDR2 reads FQGTGA. CDR3 in amino acids: CASRSRTSSSYEQYF. The CDR3 DNA sequence: TGTGCCAGCAGGAGTCGGACTAGCAGCTCCTACGAGCAGTACTTC.

The rearrangement uses TRBV7-2 and TRBJ2-5; 9 nucleotides align to TRBD1. CDR1 and CDR2 (germline): SGHTA, FQGNSA. The CDR3 extends over 14 amino acids. The V segment lost 3 bases and the J segment 7 bases; nucleotides outside the gene matches: 6. Written as DNA, the CDR3 is TGTGCCAGCAGCTTTTTGGGACAGGGAGGGACCCAGTACTTC. It encodes CASSFLGQGGTQYF.

The genes are TRBV10-3 and TRBJ2-1; D remains unclear. The germline gives CDR1 ENHRY, CDR2 SYGVKD. The CDR3 loop spans 16 amino acids. V lost 0 bases, J lost 7 bases, and 16 bases lay in between. The CDR3 spells CAISESGSSNRNEQFF. The CDR3 nucleotides read TGTGCCATCAGTGAGTCAGGCTCCTCCAACCGTAATGAGCAGTTCTTC.

V usage is TRBV19 and J usage is TRBJ2-7; perhaps D is TRBD1 or TRBD2 (5 bases each). V was pared by 2 bases and J by 3 bases, with 17 bases between. This CDR3 has 16 residues. Germline V lookup: CDR1 LNHDA, CDR2 SQIVND (reference sequence). CDR3 protein: CASSIQGRGERYEQYF. CDR3 DNA: TGTGCCAGTAGTATACAGGGTCGGGGAGAGCGCTACGAGCAGTACTTC.

Here the CDR3 DNA reads TGTGCCAGCAGCGACCTGGGGCCGATGAAGGAAAAACTGTTTTTT. It is translated as CASSDLGPMKEKLFF. The chain combines TRBV25-1 with TRBJ1-4; TRBD1 is a possible D gene (5 bases). Germline-derived CDR1 and CDR2 are MGHDK and SYGVNS. The V gene lost 6 bases and the J gene lost 8 bases, with 19 bases spanning the gap. The CDR3 has 15 amino acids.

This sequence joins TRBV28 and TRBJ1-1; TRBD1 matches at 9 bases. The germline V gene has CDR1 MDHEN and CDR2 SYDVKM. There are 17 residues in the CDR3. Trimming took 5 bases from V and 1 from J; bases not matched to a gene: 11. The CDR3 spells CASSPRGQGHWNTEAFF. DNA for the CDR3: TGTGCCAGCAGTCCCCGGGGACAGGGACATTGGAACACTGAAGCTTTCTTT.